Presented here are 24 T cell receptor beta chains from one specimen sequenced in a study of blood T cell repertoires in COVID-19. Profiling relied on immunoSEQ multiplex PCR, and the TCRdb table lists in-frame clones only, not all of them. This sample has roughly 100,000 clones; roughly 84% occur once, and the top ten carry around 13%. Material: peripheral blood. The receptor source for this set is a human donor in a cohort sampled during active or convalescent COVID-19.

V gene TRBV6-5 combines with J gene TRBJ1-6, with D maybe TRBD1 (6 bases). The CDR3 contains 15 residues. Germline lookup yields CDR1 MNHEY and CDR2 SVGAGI. Trimming stripped 7 bases from V and 7 bases from J, with 17 bases between. The CDR3 sequence is CASISLGHQNSPLHF. Written as DNA, the CDR3 is TGTGCCAGCATCTCTTTGGGACACCAGAATTCACCCCTCCACTTT.

The chain joins TRBV5-1 to TRBJ2-7; 8 bases align to TRBD1. The ends lost 0 bases at V and 6 bases at J; junction bases unmatched: 5. This CDR3 region has 14 residues. Germline V lookup: CDR1 SGHRS, CDR2 YFSETQ. CDR3 sequence: CASSLGDRGSEQYF. The CDR3 DNA reads as TGCGCCAGCAGCTTGGGCGACAGGGGCAGCGAGCAGTACTTC.

This chain joins TRBV7-2 and TRBJ2-1, with a possible D match to TRBD1 (5 bases). The CDR3 length is 13 residues. Trimming took 5 bases from V and 5 from J, leaving 10 bases between them. Germline V lookup: CDR1 SGHTA, CDR2 FQGNSA. This CDR3 reads CASSPQGHNEQFF. The DNA for the CDR3 is TGTGCCAGCAGCCCCCAGGGCCACAATGAGCAGTTCTTC.

The chain couples TRBV7-3 to TRBJ2-3, with 7 bases lining up with TRBD2. The CDR3 runs to 15 residues. Trimming cost V 3 bases and J 1 base; bases outside gene matches: 4. CDR1 and CDR2 from the germline V gene are SGHTA and FQGTGA. Written as DNA, the CDR3 is TGTGCCAGCAGCTTTGCGGGGGAGCGCACAGATACGCAGTATTTT. Encoded protein: CASSFAGERTDTQYF.

The chain combines TRBV5-1 with TRBJ2-1; D is ambiguous. Trimming took off 0 bases at V and 9 bases at J, with 4 bases between the two ends. Germline CDR1 reads SGHRS; CDR2 reads YFSETQ. The CDR3 is made up of 11 amino acids. Here the CDR3 reads CASSLAVEQFF. The CDR3 DNA sequence: TGCGCCAGCAGCTTGGCCGTTGAGCAGTTCTTC.

V is TRBV19 and J is TRBJ2-4; 8 nucleotides agree with TRBD1. The CDR3 runs to 17 residues. Per the germline V gene, CDR1 is LNHDA and CDR2 is SQIVND (reference sequence). The trim removed 4 bases at V and 0 bases at J, leaving 8 bases unmatched. In nucleotides, the CDR3 is TGTGCCAGTAGTAAAGGACAGGGAATCGTAGCCAAAAACATTCAGTACTTC. Its protein product is CASSKGQGIVAKNIQYF. The whole variable domain, filled in from reference TRBV19 and TRBJ2-4, reads DGGITQSPKYLFRKEGQNVTLSCEQNLNHDAMYWYRQDPGQGLRLIYYSQIVNDFQKGDIAEGYSVSREKKESFPLTVTSAQKNPTAFYLCASSKGQGIVAKNIQYFGAGTRLSVL.

The J gene is TRBJ2-2, the V gene TRBV24-1; no clear D. Germline V lookup: CDR1 KGHDR, CDR2 SFDVKD. This CDR3 comprises 16 residues. V lost 6 bases to trimming and J lost 0 bases, with 13 bases between them. The CDR3 here is CATSSPVPTNTGELFF. CDR3 nucleotides: TGTGCCACCAGTAGTCCGGTGCCTACGAACACCGGGGAGCTGTTTTTT.

The gene calls are TRBV19 and TRBJ2-1, with a possible D match to TRBD2 (5 bases). Trimming removed 3 bases from V and 3 bases from J, with 6 bases in between. The CDR3 is 13 residues long. CDR1 LNHDA and CDR2 SQIVND come from the germline V gene (reference sequence). The CDR3 spells CASSMRDYNEQFF. In DNA form, the CDR3 reads TGTGCCAGTAGTATGAGGGACTACAATGAGCAGTTCTTC.

V gene TRBV7-9 combines with J gene TRBJ1-6, with a possible D match to TRBD1 (5 bases). Germline V gives CDR1 SEHNR, CDR2 FQNEAQ (reference sequence). V was shortened by 3 bases and J by 10 bases, with 10 bases between the two germline ends. The CDR3 is 13 amino acids. In DNA form, the CDR3 reads TGTGCCAGCAGCTTGGGGGGTGCATCACCCCTCCACTTT. This translates into CASSLGGASPLHF.

This rearrangement joins TRBV7-9 to TRBJ1-1; D is undetermined. Germline CDR1 SEHNR, CDR2 FQNEAQ (reference sequence). CDR3 length: 14 amino acids. The V and J ends lost 1 base and 1 base respectively, with 7 bases between them. Written as DNA, the CDR3 is TGTGCCAGCAGCTTAGACAGCGGGAACACTGAAGCTTTCTTT. It specifies CASSLDSGNTEAFF.

V gene TRBV5-4 combines with J gene TRBJ2-5; the D gene is possibly TRBD2 (5 bases). V lost 4 bases to trimming and J lost 2 bases, with 18 bases between them. This CDR3 has 16 residues. Germline-derived CDR1 and CDR2 are SGHNT and YYREEE (reference sequence). CDR3 region: CASSLARRAIQETQYF. CDR3 sequence (DNA): TGTGCCAGCAGCCTCGCCCGGCGGGCGATACAAGAGACCCAGTACTTC.

This clone has just one count. J is TRBJ1-6 and V is TRBV21-1; no check of the table's D call, TRBD1, against the DNA was made. TRBV21-1 is designated a pseudogene. The CDR3 contains 12 residues. The CDR3 bases are TGTGCCAGCGGGACAGGGGATTCACCCCTCCACTTT. Translating it yields CASGTGDSPLHF.

A single count supports this clone. V usage is TRBV5-4 and J usage is TRBJ2-3; 14 positions agree with TRBD2. The V gene's germline CDR1 is SGHNT and CDR2 YYREEE (reference sequence). V lost 7 bases and J lost 5; bases outside the gene matches: 6. CDR3 length equals 15 residues. The CDR3, as DNA: TGTGCCAGCCAGACTAGCGGGGGGGCCAGAGATACGCAGTATTTT. Its protein is CASQTSGGARDTQYF.

The chain carries TRBV5-1 and TRBJ2-3; TRBD1 matches 10 bases. Germline CDR1 is SGHRS and CDR2 is YFSETQ. The CDR3 covers 14 residues. The V segment lost 4 bases and the J segment 4 bases; nucleotides outside the gene matches: 3. The CDR3 loop is CASSLGQGSDTQYF. CDR3 coding DNA: TGCGCCAGCAGCCTGGGACAGGGGTCAGATACGCAGTATTTT.

J is TRBJ1-5 and V is TRBV7-9, with D possibly being TRBD1 (5 bases). The V and J ends lost 5 bases and 2 bases respectively, with 13 bases between them. The CDR3 spans 15 residues. CDR1 and CDR2 from the germline V gene are SEHNR and FQNEAQ (reference sequence). This CDR3 reads CASSTATGGNQPQHF. DNA for the CDR3: TGTGCCAGCAGCACAGCCACAGGAGGCAATCAGCCCCAGCATTTT.

This clone has a single count. The rearrangement joins TRBV5-6 to TRBJ2-3; 11 bases agree with TRBD2. V trimming: 7 bases; J trimming: 2 bases; junction bases outside the gene matches: 6. The CDR3 spans 15 residues. Germline CDR1 and CDR2: SGHDT and YYEEEE. This chain's CDR3 is CASVLAGAITDTQYF. The CDR3 nucleotides are TGTGCCAGCGTACTAGCGGGGGCCATCACAGATACGCAGTATTTT.

The chain uses TRBV6-5 and TRBJ2-7; maybe TRBD1 (6 bases). Looked up from germline, CDR1 is MNHEY and CDR2 is SVGAGI. The CDR3 extends over 14 amino acids. V was trimmed by 11 bases and J by 7 bases, leaving 24 bases between them. CDR3 nucleotide sequence: TGTGCCTGTACGGTGCCAGGGGTTTCTAGGGAGCAGTACTTC. Its protein product is CACTVPGVSREQYF.

This clone has more than one count but fewer than ten. V and J are TRBV3-1 (or the pseudogene TRBV3-2) and TRBJ2-5, with a possible D match to TRBD1 (5 bases). The CDR3 is 15 amino acids. CDR1 is LGHDT, CDR2 YNNKEL, per germline (reference sequence). V was clipped by 0 bases and J by 4 bases, with 12 bases between them. The CDR3, as DNA: TGTGCCAGCAGCCAAGACGCGAGCAGGGTAGAGACCCAGTACTTC. Protein product: CASSQDASRVETQYF.

The chain couples TRBV30 to TRBJ2-3; 11 bases match TRBD2. Germline V gene data show CDR1 as GTSNPN and CDR2 as SVGIG (reference sequence). The trim removed 1 base at V and 6 bases at J, leaving 9 bases unmatched. This CDR3 has 16 amino acids. CDR3 amino acids: CAWSAGGLAARDTQYF. As DNA, the CDR3 is TGTGCCTGGAGTGCAGGGGGACTAGCGGCCCGCGATACGCAGTATTTT. Full variable domain (remainder filled in from reference TRBV30 and TRBJ2-3): SQTIHQWPATLVQPVGSPLSLECTVEGTSNPNLYWYRQAAGRGLQLLFYSVGIGQISSEVPQNLSASRPQDRQFILSSKKLLLSDSGFYLCAWSAGGLAARDTQYFGPGTRLTVL.

The V call is TRBV6-5, the J call TRBJ1-1; 9 bases are shared with TRBD1. Germline V CDR1 and CDR2: MNHEY, SVGAGI. The trim removed 0 bases at V and 4 bases at J, leaving 3 bases unmatched. This CDR3 has 15 residues. The CDR3 DNA sequence: TGTGCCAGCAGTTACTCACAGGGGGCGTTCACTGAAGCTTTCTTT. Translated, it gives CASSYSQGAFTEAFF.

J is TRBJ2-3 and V is TRBV4-2; 9 bases map to TRBD2. CDR3 size: 16 residues. The germline V gene encodes CDR1 LGHNA and CDR2 YNFKEQ. The V gene end was trimmed by 3 bases and the J gene end by 5 bases; junction bases not matched to a gene: 9. CDR3 sequence: CASSHGIAGEEDTQYF. The CDR3 region has the DNA TGTGCCAGCAGCCACGGTATAGCGGGGGAGGAAGATACGCAGTATTTT.

The chain has TRBV18 and TRBJ2-3; no clear D. CDR3 length: 15 residues. The V gene's germline CDR1 is KGHSH and CDR2 LQKENI. The V end lost 6 bases, the J end lost 3 bases, and 16 bases lay between the germline ends. The CDR3 DNA sequence: TGTGCCAGCTCCGCGGCCGGAGCCAGTACAGATACGCAGTATTTT. It yields the protein CASSAAGASTDTQYF. Based on the CDR3 plus reference TRBV18 and TRBJ2-3, the full variable domain is NAGVMQNPRHLVRRRGQEARLRCSPMKGHSHVYWYRQLPEEGLKFMVYLQKENIIDESGMPKERFSAEFPKEGPSILRIQQVVRGDSAAYFCASSAAGASTDTQYFGPGTRLTVL.

A note on this clone: One junction end disagrees with the germline gene, perhaps due to a read error. The gene calls are TRBV19 and TRBJ1-1; the D gene is possibly TRBD1 (6 bases). This CDR3 has 16 residues. Germline V gene sequence: CDR1 LNHDA, CDR2 SQIVND (reference sequence). In DNA, the CDR3 is TGTGCCAGTAGTGTAGAATGGGTACAGGGTTGGACTGAAGCTTTCTTT. Translated, it gives CASSVEWVQGWTEAFF.

V gene TRBV5-5 combines with J gene TRBJ1-1; D might be TRBD1 (6 bases). Deletions cut 4 bases from V and 1 base from J, with 14 bases between. The germline V gene encodes CDR1 SGHKS and CDR2 YYEKEE (reference sequence). The CDR3 totals 15 residues. CDR3 in amino acids: CASSPGAGTNTEAFF. DNA of the CDR3: TGTGCCAGCAGCCCAGGGGCAGGGACGAACACTGAAGCTTTCTTT.